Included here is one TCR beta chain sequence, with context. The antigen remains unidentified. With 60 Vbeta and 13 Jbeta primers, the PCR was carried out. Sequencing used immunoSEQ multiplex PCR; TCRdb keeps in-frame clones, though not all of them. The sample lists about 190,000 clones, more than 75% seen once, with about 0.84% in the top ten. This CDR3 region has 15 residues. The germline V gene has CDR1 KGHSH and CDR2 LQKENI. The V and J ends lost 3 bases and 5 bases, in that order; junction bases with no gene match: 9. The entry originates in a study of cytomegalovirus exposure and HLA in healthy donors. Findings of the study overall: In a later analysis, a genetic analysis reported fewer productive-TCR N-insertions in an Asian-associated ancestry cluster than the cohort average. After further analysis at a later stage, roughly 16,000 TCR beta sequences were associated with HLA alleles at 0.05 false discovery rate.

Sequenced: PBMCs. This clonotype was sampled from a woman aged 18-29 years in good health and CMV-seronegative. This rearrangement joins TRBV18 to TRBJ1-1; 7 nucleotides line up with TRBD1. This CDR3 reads CASSPGQDLGTEAFF. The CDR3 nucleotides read TGTGCCAGCTCACCTGGACAGGACCTAGGGACTGAAGCTTTCTTT.